This record concerns one T cell receptor (beta chain) sequence. The ends lost 7 bases at V and 0 bases at J; junction bases unmatched: 7. The CDR3 has 15 amino acids. Germline loops: CDR1 SGHRS, CDR2 YFSETQ. The assay was carried out at the deep level. Data came from immunoSEQ multiplex PCR; TCRdb stores just in-frame clones and leaves some out. The sample holds 2 million to 2.5 million clones, over 90% seen once. These data belong to a study of shared clonotypes between healthy human individuals. V and J are TRBV5-1 and TRBJ2-1; 7 nucleotides agree with TRBD1. The receptor was isolated from a man between 18 and 29 years old in good health. Some clones in this sample may be carry-over from other donors' samples. Sequences were obtained from naive CD4+ T cells from PBMCs. Subset reported: CD45RA+ positively selected. The CDR3 loop reads CASVQGVSSYNEQFF. CDR3 in DNA: TGCGCCAGCGTCCAGGGGGTGAGCTCCTACAATGAGCAGTTCTTC.